Here is one T cell receptor beta chain with its context. As yet, its antigen is unknown. The data originate from a study of T-cell reconstitution after alpha-beta-depleted transplantation in children. General study points: At the one-year point after transplant, T-cell counts and TCRbeta diversity were found to come mostly from T cells that had been newly produced. Elevated TCRbeta diversity at day 60 was traced, in some patients, to surviving recipient T cells and thymic progenitors.

V dropped 3 bases and J dropped 0; count of bases not matched to a gene: 6. Germline V CDR1 and CDR2: SGHRS, YFSETQ. CDR3 length: 16 residues. The TCRbeta library incorporated unique molecular identifiers. In TCRdb, the PCR reads were re-called with MiXCR into one record per CDR3 protein. The sample has a few hundred thousand distinct CDR3 sequences; roughly 43% are singletons. The chain is built from TRBV5-1 and TRBJ1-1, with 9 bases aligning to TRBD1. The sample here was PBMCs, taken before TCRalphabeta/CD19-depleted stem cell transplant. This sequence originates from a girl aged 2 to 9 with aplastic anemia, due to receive a stem cell transplant. This chain's CDR3 is CASSYGTGWVNTEAFF. CDR3 bases: TGCGCCAGCAGCTACGGGACAGGGTGGGTGAACACTGAAGCTTTCTTT.